This T cell receptor beta chain was observed in a study of T cell responses to AZD1222 COVID-19 vaccine. The CDR3 consists of 15 residues. In germline, CDR1 is MNHEY, CDR2 SVGAGI. Trimming cost V 6 bases and J 4 bases; bases outside gene matches: 9. Libraries were prepared by immunoSEQ multiplex PCR; TCRdb keeps only in-frame clonotypes and omits some of them. The sample carries roughly 140,000 clones, around 89% recorded once. In regard to this clone: What it recognizes is unknown.

Findings of the study overall: Donors, mostly white British, included more females; clonal diversity was possibly underestimated. Rises in breadth and depth of Spike-specific TCRs came after two AZD1222 doses. CD4 TCRs linked to vaccination spanned spike, dominating at 160-218 and 743-854. Repertoires were sampled only after the peak T cell response.

This clonotype was sampled from an adult in good health. The V gene is TRBV6-5, the J gene TRBJ2-7; 10 positions agree with TRBD2. The sequenced sample was peripheral blood, obtained on day 0 of MenACWY control vaccination. The CDR3 nucleotides read TGTGCCAGCAGCCTCGAAGCGGGAGGGAGGTACGAGCAGTACTTC. Translating gives CASSLEAGGRYEQYF.